The entry below gives a single TCR beta chain sequence along with its context. These data belong to a study of siplizumab effects on memory and regulatory T cells. The V and J ends lost 6 bases and 7 bases, in that order; junction bases with no gene match: 7. CDR1 LNHDA and CDR2 SQIVND come from the germline V gene (reference sequence). The CDR3 spans 14 residues. Clones were sequenced by immunoSEQ multiplex PCR, and TCRdb holds only the in-frame ones, with some missing. The profile shows about 26,000 clones, 70% to 85% of them singletons. The clonotype originates from a human donor in good health. This rearrangement joins TRBV19 to TRBJ2-2; TRBD2 matches at 8 bases. Sequenced: memory CD4+ T cells sorted from blood. CDR3 bases: TGTGCCAGTAGGCGCCCAGCGGGAGACGGGGAGCTGTTTTTT. It is translated as CASRRPAGDGELFF.